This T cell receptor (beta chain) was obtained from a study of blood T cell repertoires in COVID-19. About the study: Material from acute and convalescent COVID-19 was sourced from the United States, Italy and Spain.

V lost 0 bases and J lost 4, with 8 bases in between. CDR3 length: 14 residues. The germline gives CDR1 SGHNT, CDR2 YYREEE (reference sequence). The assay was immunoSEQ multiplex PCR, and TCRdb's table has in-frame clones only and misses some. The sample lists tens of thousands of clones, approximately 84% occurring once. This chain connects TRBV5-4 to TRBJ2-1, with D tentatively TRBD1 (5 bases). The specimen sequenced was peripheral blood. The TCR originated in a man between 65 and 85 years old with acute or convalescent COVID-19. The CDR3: CASSLVQGYNEQFF. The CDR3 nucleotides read TGTGCCAGCAGCTTGGTTCAGGGATACAATGAGCAGTTCTTC.